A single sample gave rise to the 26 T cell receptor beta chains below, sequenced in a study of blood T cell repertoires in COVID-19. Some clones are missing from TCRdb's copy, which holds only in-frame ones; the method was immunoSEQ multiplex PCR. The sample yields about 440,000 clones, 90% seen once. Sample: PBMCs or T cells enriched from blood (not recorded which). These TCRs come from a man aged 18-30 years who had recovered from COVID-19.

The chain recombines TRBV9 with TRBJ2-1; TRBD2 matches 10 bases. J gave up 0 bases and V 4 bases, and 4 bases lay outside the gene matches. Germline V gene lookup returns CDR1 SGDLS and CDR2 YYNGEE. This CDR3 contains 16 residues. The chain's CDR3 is CASSPLAGGSYNEQFF. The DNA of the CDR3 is TGTGCCAGCAGCCCTTTAGCGGGGGGCTCCTACAATGAGCAGTTCTTC.

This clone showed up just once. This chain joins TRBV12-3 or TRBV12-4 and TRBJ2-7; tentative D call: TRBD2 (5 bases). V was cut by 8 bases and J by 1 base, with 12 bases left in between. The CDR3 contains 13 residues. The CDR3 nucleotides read TGTGCCAGCTCCACCGGCGGGTCCTACGAGCAGTACTTC. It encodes CASSTGGSYEQYF.

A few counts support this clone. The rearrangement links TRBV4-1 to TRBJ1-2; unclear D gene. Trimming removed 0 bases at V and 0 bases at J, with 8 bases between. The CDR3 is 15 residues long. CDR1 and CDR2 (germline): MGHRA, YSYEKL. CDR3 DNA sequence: TGCGCCAGCAGCCAAGACGTCACAGCTAACTATGGCTACACCTTC. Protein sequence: CASSQDVTANYGYTF.

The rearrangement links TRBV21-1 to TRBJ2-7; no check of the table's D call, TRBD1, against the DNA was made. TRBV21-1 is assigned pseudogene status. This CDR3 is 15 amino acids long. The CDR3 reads CASSHRQGANYEQYF. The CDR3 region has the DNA TGTGCCAGCAGTCACAGACAGGGGGCGAACTACGAGCAGTACTTC.

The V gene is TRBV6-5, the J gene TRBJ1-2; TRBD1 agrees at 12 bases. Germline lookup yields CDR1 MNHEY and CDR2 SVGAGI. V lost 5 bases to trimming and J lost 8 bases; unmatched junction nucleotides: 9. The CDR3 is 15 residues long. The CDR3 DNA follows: TGTGCCAGCAGTCCCGGGACAGGGGGCGCGATCGGCTACACCTTC. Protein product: CASSPGTGGAIGYTF.

CDR3 amino acids: CASSPRTSGRSYNEQFF. In nucleotides, the CDR3 is TGTGCCAGCAGTCCCCGGACTAGCGGGCGCTCCTACAATGAGCAGTTCTTC. The V call is TRBV28, the J call TRBJ2-1; 11 positions agree with TRBD2. V trimming: 5 bases; J trimming: 0 bases; junction bases outside the gene matches: 6. Germline V lookup: CDR1 MDHEN, CDR2 SYDVKM. The CDR3 has 17 amino acids.

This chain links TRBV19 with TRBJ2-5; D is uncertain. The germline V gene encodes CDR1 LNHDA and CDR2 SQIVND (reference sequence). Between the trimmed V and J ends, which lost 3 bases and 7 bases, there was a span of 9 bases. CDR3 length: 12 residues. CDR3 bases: TGTGCCAGTAGTATCGAGCCAGGGACCCAGTACTTC. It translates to CASSIEPGTQYF.

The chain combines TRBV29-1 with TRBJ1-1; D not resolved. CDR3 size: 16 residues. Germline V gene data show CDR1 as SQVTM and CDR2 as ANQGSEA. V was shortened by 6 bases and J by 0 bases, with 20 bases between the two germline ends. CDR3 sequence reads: CSVGGGARLMNTEAFF. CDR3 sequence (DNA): TGCAGCGTGGGTGGAGGCGCCCGCCTCATGAACACTGAAGCTTTCTTT.

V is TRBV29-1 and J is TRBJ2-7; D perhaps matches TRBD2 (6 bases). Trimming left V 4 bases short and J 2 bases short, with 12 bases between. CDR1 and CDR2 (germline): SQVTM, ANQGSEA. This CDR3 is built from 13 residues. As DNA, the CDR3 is TGCAGCGTTGCCCGACTAGTCCCCTACGAGCAGTACTTC. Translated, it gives CSVARLVPYEQYF.

The CDR3 sequence: CASNNGGTSTDTQYF. CDR3 DNA sequence: TGTGCCAGTAACAACGGGGGGACCAGCACAGATACGCAGTATTTT. The rearrangement uses TRBV19 and TRBJ2-3, with 7 nucleotides matching TRBD2. The CDR3 totals 15 residues. In germline, CDR1 is LNHDA, CDR2 SQIVND (reference sequence). J lost 0 bases, V lost 7 bases, and 7 bases had no gene match. The full variable domain, rest sourced from reference TRBV19 and TRBJ2-3, is DGGITQSPKYLFRKEGQNVTLSCEQNLNHDAMYWYRQDPGQGLRLIYYSQIVNDFQKGDIAEGYSVSREKKESFPLTVTSAQKNPTAFYLCASNNGGTSTDTQYFGPGTRLTVL.

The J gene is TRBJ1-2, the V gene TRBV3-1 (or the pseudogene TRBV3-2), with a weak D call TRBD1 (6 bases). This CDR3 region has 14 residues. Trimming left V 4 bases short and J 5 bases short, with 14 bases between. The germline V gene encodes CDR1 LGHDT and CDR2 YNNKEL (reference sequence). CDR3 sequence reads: CASSRQVESYGYTF. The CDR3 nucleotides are TGTGCCAGCAGCCGACAGGTAGAATCTTATGGCTACACCTTC.

The CDR3 region is CASSQRQGYEQYF. The CDR3 DNA is TGTGCCAGCAGCCAGCGACAGGGATACGAGCAGTACTTC. V usage is TRBV14 and J usage is TRBJ2-7, with 7 nucleotides matching TRBD1. V trimming: 3 bases; J trimming: 4 bases; junction bases outside the gene matches: 3. There are 13 residues in the CDR3. CDR1 is SGHDN, CDR2 FVKESK, per germline.

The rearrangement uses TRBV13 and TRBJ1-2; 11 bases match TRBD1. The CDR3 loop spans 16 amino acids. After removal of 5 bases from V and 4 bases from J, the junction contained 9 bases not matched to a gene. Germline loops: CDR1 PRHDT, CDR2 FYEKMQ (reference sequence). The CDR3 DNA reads TGTGCCAGCAGCCCGAGGACAGGGGGCCTCCCCTATGGCTACACCTTC. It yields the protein CASSPRTGGLPYGYTF.

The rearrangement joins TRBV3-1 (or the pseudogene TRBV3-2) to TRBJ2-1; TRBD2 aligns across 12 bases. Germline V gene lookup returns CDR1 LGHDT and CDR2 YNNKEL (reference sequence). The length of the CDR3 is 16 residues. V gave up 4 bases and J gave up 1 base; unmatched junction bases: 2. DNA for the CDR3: TGTGCCAGCAGCCCCACTAGCGGGAGGTCCTACAATGAGCAGTTCTTC. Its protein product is CASSPTSGRSYNEQFF.

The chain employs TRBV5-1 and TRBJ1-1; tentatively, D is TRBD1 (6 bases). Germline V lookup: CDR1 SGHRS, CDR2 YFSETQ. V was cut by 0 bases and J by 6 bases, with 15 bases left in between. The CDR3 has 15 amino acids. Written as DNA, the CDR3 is TGCGCCAGCAGCTTGGAGACAGGCCGCAGCGCTGAAGCTTTCTTT. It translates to CASSLETGRSAEAFF.

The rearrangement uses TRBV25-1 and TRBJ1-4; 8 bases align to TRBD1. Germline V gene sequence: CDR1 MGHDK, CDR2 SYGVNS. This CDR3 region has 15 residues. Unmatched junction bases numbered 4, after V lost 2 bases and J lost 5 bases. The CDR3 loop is CASSERNRGNEKLFF. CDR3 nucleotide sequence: TGTGCCAGCAGTGAACGGAACAGGGGGAATGAAAAACTGTTTTTT.

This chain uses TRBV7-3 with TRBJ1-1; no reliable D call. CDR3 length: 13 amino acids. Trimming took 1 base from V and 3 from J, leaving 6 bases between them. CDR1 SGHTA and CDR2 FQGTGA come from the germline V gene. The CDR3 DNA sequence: TGTGCCAGCAGCTTAAGTGTCGACACTGAAGCTTTCTTT. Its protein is CASSLSVDTEAFF.

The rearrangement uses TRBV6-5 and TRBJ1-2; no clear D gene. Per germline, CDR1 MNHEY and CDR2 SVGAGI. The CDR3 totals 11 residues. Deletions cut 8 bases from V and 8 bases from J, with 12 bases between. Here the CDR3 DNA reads TGTGCCAGCCGCACGACTGGGGGCTACACCTTC. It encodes CASRTTGGYTF.

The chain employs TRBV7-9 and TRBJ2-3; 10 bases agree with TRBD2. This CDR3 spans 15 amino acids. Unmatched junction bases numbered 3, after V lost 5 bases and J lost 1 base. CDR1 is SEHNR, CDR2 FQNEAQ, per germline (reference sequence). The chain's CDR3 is CASSRTSGGTDTQYF. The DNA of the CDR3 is TGTGCCAGCAGCAGAACTAGCGGGGGCACAGATACGCAGTATTTT.

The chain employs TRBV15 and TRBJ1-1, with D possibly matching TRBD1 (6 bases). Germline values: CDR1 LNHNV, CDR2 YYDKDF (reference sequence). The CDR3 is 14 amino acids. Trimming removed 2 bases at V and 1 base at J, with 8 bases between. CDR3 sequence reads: CATSRRGANTEAFF. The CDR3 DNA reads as TGTGCCACCAGCAGACGGGGGGCGAACACTGAAGCTTTCTTT.

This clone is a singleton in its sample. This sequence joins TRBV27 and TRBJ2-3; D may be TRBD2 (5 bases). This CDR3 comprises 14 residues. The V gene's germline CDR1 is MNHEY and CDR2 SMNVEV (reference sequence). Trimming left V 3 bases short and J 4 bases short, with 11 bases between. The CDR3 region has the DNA TGTGCCAGCAGTTTTGGCCTGGAGGCAGATACGCAGTATTTT. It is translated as CASSFGLEADTQYF.

The CDR3 sequence is CASSMTSGRQVKQYF. In DNA, the CDR3 is TGTGCCAGTAGTATGACTAGCGGGAGGCAAGTCAAGCAGTACTTC. The chain links TRBV19 to TRBJ2-7, with 13 nucleotides matching TRBD2. CDR3 length: 15 residues. V lost 3 bases to trimming and J lost 8 bases; unmatched junction nucleotides: 7. CDR1 is LNHDA, CDR2 SQIVND, per germline (reference sequence).

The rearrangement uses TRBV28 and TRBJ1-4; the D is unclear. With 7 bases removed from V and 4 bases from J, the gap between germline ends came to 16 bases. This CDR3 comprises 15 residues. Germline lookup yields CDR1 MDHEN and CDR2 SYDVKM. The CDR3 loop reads CASILSGSGNEKLFF. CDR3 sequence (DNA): TGTGCCAGCATCTTATCTGGGTCGGGTAATGAAAAACTGTTTTTT.

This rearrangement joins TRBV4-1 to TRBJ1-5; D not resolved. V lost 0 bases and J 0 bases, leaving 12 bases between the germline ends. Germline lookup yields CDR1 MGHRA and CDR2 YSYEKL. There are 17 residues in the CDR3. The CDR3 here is CASSQDPIRYSNQPQHF. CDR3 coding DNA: TGCGCCAGCAGCCAAGATCCGATTAGATATAGCAATCAGCCCCAGCATTTT.

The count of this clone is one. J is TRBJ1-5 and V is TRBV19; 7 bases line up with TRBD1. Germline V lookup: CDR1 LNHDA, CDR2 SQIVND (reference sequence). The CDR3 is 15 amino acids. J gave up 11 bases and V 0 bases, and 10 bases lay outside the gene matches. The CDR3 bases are TGTGCCAGTAGTATAGATCGGGACAGCGAGTCGGCCCAGCATTTT. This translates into CASSIDRDSESAQHF. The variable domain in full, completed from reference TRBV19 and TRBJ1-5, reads DGGITQSPKYLFRKEGQNVTLSCEQNLNHDAMYWYRQDPGQGLRLIYYSQIVNDFQKGDIAEGYSVSREKKESFPLTVTSAQKNPTAFYLCASSIDRDSESAQHFGDGTRLSIL.

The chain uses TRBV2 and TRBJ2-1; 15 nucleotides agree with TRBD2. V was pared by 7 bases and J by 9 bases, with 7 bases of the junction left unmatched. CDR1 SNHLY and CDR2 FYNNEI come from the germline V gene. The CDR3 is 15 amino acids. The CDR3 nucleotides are TGTGCCAGCAAAGGACTAGCGGGGGGGGATTTTGAGCAGTTCTTC. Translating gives CASKGLAGGDFEQFF.